This entry features one TCR beta chain sequence. Its specificity is not known. cDNA serving as the sequencing template came from extracted, reverse transcribed RNA. Profiled with immunoSEQ multiplex PCR; TCRdb holds only in-frame clones, not every one. The table lists about 150,000 clones, 62% of them singletons. The record originates from a study of CD8+ T cells in alopecia areata. Trimming shortened V by 3 bases and J by 0 bases, and 17 bases separated the two germline ends. This CDR3 contains 17 residues. CDR1 and CDR2 from the germline V gene are MNHNS and SASEGT. Study-wide findings and caveats: Patients shared TCRs less clearly than mice did, possibly for HLA-related reasons.

Sequencing input: CD8+ T cells sorted from blood. The TCR originated in a human donor in good health. The rearrangement uses TRBV6-1 and TRBJ1-1; D gene ambiguous. This CDR3 reads CASSESTFGRVNTEAFF. Here the CDR3 DNA reads TGTGCCAGCAGTGAGTCCACCTTCGGGCGGGTGAACACTGAAGCTTTCTTT.